This TCR beta chain was profiled in a study of T cells in Graves' hyperthyroidism and ophthalmopathy. Study findings and constraints: Researchers found most expanded thyroid clonotypes above 0.001 in blood as well.

The investigators amplified TCR beta CDR3 regions from RNA transcripts. When the TCR CDR3 underwent first-round RT-PCR, the HTBI primer set was used. TCRdb analysed the multiplex PCR reads with MiXCR anew, one entry per CDR3 protein. This sample has 400,000 or so distinct CDR3 sequences; around 15% occur once, and the top ten carry under 25%. To note about this clonotype: No antigen is known for it.

V shed 2 bases and J shed 7 bases, with 20 bases lying between them. Germline V gene sequence: CDR1 DFQATT, CDR2 SNEGSKA (reference sequence). The CDR3 is 16 amino acids. Diagnosis relied on clinical symptoms, serum thyroxine and TRAb, thyroid ultrasound and orbital computed tomography. Material for sequencing was blood. This receptor was identified in a woman aged 55-69 years with Graves' ophthalmopathy. The chain employs TRBV20-1 and TRBJ2-2; a weak D match, TRBD2 (6 bases). The DNA of the CDR3 is TGCAGTGCTAGACCAAGCTGGAGGGTTGGGGACGGGGAGCTGTTTTTT. Protein: CSARPSWRVGDGELFF.